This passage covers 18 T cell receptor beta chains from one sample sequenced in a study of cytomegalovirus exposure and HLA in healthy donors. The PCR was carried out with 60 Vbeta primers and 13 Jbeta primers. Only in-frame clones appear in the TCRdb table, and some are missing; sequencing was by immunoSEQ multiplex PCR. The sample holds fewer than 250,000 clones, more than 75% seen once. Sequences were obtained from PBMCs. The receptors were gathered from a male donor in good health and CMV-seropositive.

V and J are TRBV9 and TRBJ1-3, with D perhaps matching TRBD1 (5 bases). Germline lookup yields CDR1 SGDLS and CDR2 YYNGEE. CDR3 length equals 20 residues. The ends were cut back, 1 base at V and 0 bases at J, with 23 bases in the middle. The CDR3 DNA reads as TGTGCCAGCAGCGTACCCACTTTGGGGGGACCCATTCTCTCTGGAAACACCATATATTTT. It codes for CASSVPTLGGPILSGNTIYF. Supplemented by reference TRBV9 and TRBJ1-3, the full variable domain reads DSGVTQTPKHLITATGQRVTLRCSPRSGDLSVYWYQQSLDQGLQFLIQYYNGEERAKGNILERFSAQQFPDLHSELNLSSLELGDSALYFCASSVPTLGGPILSGNTIYFGEGSWLTVV.

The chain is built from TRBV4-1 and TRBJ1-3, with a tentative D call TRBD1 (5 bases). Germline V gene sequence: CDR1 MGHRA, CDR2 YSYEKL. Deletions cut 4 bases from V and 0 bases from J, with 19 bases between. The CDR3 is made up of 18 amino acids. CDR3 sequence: CASSRGEGFGISGNTIYF. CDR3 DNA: TGCGCCAGCAGCCGAGGGGAGGGGTTTGGAATCTCTGGAAACACCATATATTTT.

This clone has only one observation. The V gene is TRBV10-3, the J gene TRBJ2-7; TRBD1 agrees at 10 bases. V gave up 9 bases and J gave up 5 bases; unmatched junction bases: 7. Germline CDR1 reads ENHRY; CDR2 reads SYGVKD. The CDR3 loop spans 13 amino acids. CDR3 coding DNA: TGTGCCATGACAGGGGGCGGGGATCACGAGCAGTACTTC. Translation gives CAMTGGGDHEQYF.

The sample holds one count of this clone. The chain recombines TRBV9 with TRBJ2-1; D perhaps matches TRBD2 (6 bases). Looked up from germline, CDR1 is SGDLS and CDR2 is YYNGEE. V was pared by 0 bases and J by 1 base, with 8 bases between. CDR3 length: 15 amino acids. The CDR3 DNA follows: TGTGCCAGCAGCGTAGTCCGGGGGTCCTACAATGAGCAGTTCTTC. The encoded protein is CASSVVRGSYNEQFF.

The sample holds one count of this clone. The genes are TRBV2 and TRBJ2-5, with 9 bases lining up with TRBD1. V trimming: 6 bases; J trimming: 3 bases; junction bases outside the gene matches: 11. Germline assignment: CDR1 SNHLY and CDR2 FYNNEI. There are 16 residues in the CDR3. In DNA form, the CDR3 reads TGTGCCAGCAGGTGGTCCGGACAGGGGTCTGAAGAGACCCAGTACTTC. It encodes CASRWSGQGSEETQYF. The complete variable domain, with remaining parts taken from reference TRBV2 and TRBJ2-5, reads EPEVTQTPSHQVTQMGQEVILRCVPISNHLYFYWYRQILGQKVEFLVSFYNNEISEKSEIFDDQFSVERPDGSNFTLKIRSTKLEDSAMYFCASRWSGQGSEETQYFGPGTRLLVL.

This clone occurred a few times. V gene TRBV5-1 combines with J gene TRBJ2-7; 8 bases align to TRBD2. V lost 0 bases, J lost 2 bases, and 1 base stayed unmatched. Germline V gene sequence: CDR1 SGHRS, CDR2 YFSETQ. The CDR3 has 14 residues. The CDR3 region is CASSLAGGPYEQYF. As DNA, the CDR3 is TGCGCCAGCAGCTTGGCGGGAGGGCCCTACGAGCAGTACTTC.

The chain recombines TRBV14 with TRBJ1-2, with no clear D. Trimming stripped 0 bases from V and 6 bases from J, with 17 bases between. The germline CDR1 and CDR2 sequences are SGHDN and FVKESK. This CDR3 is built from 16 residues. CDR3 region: CASSQDIRRNDNGYTF. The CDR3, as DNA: TGTGCCAGCAGCCAAGATATTCGCAGGAACGACAATGGCTACACCTTC.

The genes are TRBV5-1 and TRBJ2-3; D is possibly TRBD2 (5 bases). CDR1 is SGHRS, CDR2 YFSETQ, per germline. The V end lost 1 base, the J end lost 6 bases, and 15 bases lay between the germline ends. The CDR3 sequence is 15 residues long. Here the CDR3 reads CASSLLPPPGDTQYF. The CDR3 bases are TGCGCCAGCAGCTTGTTGCCGCCGCCGGGGGATACGCAGTATTTT.

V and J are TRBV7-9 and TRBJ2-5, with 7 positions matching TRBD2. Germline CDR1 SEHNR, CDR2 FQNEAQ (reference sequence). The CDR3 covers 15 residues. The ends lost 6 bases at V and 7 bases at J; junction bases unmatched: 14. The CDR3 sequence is CASRIGTTTPGTQYF. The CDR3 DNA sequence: TGTGCCAGCAGGATCGGGACTACCACCCCCGGGACCCAGTACTTC.

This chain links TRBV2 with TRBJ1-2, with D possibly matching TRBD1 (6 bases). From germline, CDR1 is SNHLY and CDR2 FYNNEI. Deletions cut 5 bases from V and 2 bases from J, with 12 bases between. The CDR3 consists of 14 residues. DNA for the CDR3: TGTGCCAGCAGTTTTCACACAGGGAACTATGGCTACACCTTC. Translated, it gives CASSFHTGNYGYTF.

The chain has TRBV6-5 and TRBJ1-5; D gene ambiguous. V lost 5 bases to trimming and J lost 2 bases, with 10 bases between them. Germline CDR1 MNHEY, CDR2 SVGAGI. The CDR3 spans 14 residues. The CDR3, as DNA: TGTGCCAGCAGTACGGGTGCGGGCAATCAGCCCCAGCATTTT. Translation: CASSTGAGNQPQHF.

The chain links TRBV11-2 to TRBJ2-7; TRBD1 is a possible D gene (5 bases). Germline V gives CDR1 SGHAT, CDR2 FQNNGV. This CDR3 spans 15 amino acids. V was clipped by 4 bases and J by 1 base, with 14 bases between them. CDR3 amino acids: CASSSAWTPSYEQYF. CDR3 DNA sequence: TGTGCCAGCAGCTCAGCTTGGACACCTTCCTACGAGCAGTACTTC.

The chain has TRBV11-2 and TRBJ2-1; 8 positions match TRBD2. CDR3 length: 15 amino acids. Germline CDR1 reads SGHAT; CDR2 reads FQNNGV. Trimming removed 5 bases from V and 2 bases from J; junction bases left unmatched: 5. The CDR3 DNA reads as TGTGCCAGCAGCCGTCGGGGGGGCGCCTACAATGAGCAGTTCTTC. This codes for CASSRRGGAYNEQFF.

Here the CDR3 DNA reads TGTGCCAGCAGCACACCGGGACTACCCGAGCAGTTCTTC. This encodes CASSTPGLPEQFF. V gene TRBV7-2 combines with J gene TRBJ2-1, with TRBD2 matching 7 bases. The CDR3 runs 13 residues. In germline, CDR1 is SGHTA, CDR2 FQGNSA. The V segment lost 5 bases and the J segment 10 bases; nucleotides outside the gene matches: 8. Full variable domain (remainder filled in from reference TRBV7-2 and TRBJ2-1): GAGVSQSPSNKVTEKGKDVELRCDPISGHTALYWYRQSLGQGLEFLIYFQGNSAPDKSGLPSDRFSAERTGGSVSTLTIQRTQQEDSAVYLCASSTPGLPEQFFGPGTRLTVL.

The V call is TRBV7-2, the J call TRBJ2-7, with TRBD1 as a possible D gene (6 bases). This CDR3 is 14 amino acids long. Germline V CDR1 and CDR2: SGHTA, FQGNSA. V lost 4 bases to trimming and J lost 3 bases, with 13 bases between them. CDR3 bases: TGTGCCAGCAGCTCGGGACAAGGGAACTACGAGCAGTACTTC. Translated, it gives CASSSGQGNYEQYF.

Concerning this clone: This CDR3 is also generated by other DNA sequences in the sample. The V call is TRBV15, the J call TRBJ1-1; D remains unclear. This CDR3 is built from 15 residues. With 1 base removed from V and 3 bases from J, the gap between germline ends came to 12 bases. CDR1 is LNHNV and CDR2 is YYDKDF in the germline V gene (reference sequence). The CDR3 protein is CATSRGSRVYTEAFF. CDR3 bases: TGTGCCACCAGCAGAGGTAGCAGAGTTTACACTGAAGCTTTCTTT.

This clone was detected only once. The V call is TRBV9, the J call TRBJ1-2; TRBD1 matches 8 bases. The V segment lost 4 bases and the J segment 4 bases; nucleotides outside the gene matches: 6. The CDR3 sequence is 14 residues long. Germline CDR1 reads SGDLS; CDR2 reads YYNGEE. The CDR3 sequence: CASSLRDRSYGYTF. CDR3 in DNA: TGTGCCAGCAGCCTTCGGGACAGGTCCTATGGCTACACCTTC.

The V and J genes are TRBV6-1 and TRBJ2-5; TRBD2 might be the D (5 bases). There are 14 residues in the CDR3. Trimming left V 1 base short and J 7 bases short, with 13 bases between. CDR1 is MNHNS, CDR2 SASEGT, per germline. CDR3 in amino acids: CASSEGAGTVTQYF. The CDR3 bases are TGTGCCAGCAGTGAAGGGGCGGGTACGGTGACCCAGTACTTC.